What follows are 15 T cell receptor beta chains derived from one specimen sequenced in a study of OX40 agonist ivuxolimab in advanced cancers. Profiling relied on immunoSEQ multiplex PCR, and the TCRdb table lists in-frame clones only, not all of them. This table has almost 80,000 clones, roughly 80% appearing once. This specimen was CD4+ or CD8+ T cells sorted from blood, taken in a trial of the OX40 agonist ivuxolimab. These receptors were obtained from an adult with an advanced solid tumor such as melanoma, head and neck, liver or kidney cancer.

This chain joins TRBV5-4 and TRBJ2-3, with D possibly TRBD1 on 5 matching bases. CDR3 length: 12 amino acids. With 4 bases removed from V and 5 bases from J, the gap between germline ends came to 8 bases. CDR1 SGHNT and CDR2 YYREEE come from the germline V gene (reference sequence). The CDR3 region is CASSPQGDTQYF. CDR3 nucleotides: TGTGCCAGCAGCCCTCAGGGAGATACGCAGTATTTT.

This chain joins TRBV7-2 and TRBJ1-5; 8 nucleotides agree with TRBD1. The CDR3 sequence is 15 residues long. The germline V gene has CDR1 SGHTA and CDR2 FQGNSA. With V trimmed by 5 bases and J by 2 bases, 5 bases remained unmatched. The CDR3 here is CASSPDRGGNQPQHF. The CDR3, as DNA: TGTGCCAGCAGCCCCGACAGGGGAGGCAATCAGCCCCAGCATTTT.

The count of this clone is one. This rearrangement joins TRBV27 to TRBJ2-1, with D perhaps TRBD1 (6 bases). The V end lost 2 bases, the J end lost 5 bases, and 13 bases lay between the germline ends. The CDR3 is 15 residues long. Germline V gene sequence: CDR1 MNHEY, CDR2 SMNVEV (reference sequence). The DNA of the CDR3 is TGTGCCAGCAGTTTACCGGGACAAACCAACAATGAGCAGTTCTTC. Translated, it gives CASSLPGQTNNEQFF.

The chain couples TRBV14 to TRBJ1-2; no clear D. Germline V gene data show CDR1 as SGHDN and CDR2 as FVKESK. CDR3 length: 13 residues. The ends were cut back, 2 bases at V and 7 bases at J, with 11 bases in the middle. In DNA form, the CDR3 reads TGTGCCAGCAGCCAAAGTCGAGGTAGTGGCTACACCTTC. It translates to CASSQSRGSGYTF.

The V call is TRBV9, the J call TRBJ1-1, with a weak D call TRBD1 (5 bases). The CDR3 covers 12 residues. The germline V gene has CDR1 SGDLS and CDR2 YYNGEE. V lost 4 bases, J lost 7 bases, and 11 bases lay in between. The CDR3 region is CASSTRDGEAFF. The CDR3 bases are TGTGCCAGCAGCACACGGGACGGTGAAGCTTTCTTT.

This chain joins TRBV5-1 and TRBJ2-5; 11 nucleotides align to TRBD2. This CDR3 contains 15 residues. CDR1 is SGHRS and CDR2 is YFSETQ in the germline V gene. The junction had 4 bases not matched to a gene; V was cut back by 2 bases and J by 4 bases. This chain's CDR3 is CASSLLAGEGETQYF. For the CDR3, the DNA is TGCGCCAGCAGCTTACTAGCGGGAGAGGGAGAGACCCAGTACTTC. Variable domain in full (rest from reference TRBV5-1 and TRBJ2-5): KAGVTQTPRYLIKTRGQQVTLSCSPISGHRSVSWYQQTPGQGLQFLFEYFSETQRNKGNFPGRFSGRQFSNSRSEMNVSTLELGDSALYLCASSLLAGEGETQYFGPGTRLLVL.

The chain is built from TRBV29-1 and TRBJ2-5; no reliable D call. CDR3 length equals 13 residues. V gave up 3 bases and J gave up 2 bases, with 10 bases separating them. Looked up from germline, CDR1 is SQVTM and CDR2 is ANQGSEA. The CDR3 nucleotides read TGCAGCGTTGACTTCACGGATCAAGAGACCCAGTACTTC. As protein: CSVDFTDQETQYF.

This clone has a handful of counts. In the same sample, other DNA sequences code for this CDR3. V usage is TRBV27 and J usage is TRBJ2-5; the D gene is possibly TRBD1 (6 bases). Trimming removed 6 bases from V and 2 bases from J, with 10 bases in between. The CDR3 is 13 amino acids. Per the germline V gene, CDR1 is MNHEY and CDR2 is SMNVEV (reference sequence). CDR3 bases: TGTGCCAGCAGGGGACATTTACAAGAGACCCAGTACTTC. It is translated as CASRGHLQETQYF.

The J gene is TRBJ2-7, the V gene TRBV7-2, with TRBD1 matching 11 bases. With V trimmed by 5 bases and J by 6 bases, 6 bases remained unmatched. CDR3 length: 14 residues. Per germline, CDR1 SGHTA and CDR2 FQGNSA. CDR3 DNA: TGTGCCAGCAGCCGCCGGACAGGGGGCGGCGAGCAGTACTTC. Protein product: CASSRRTGGGEQYF.

The chain links TRBV18 to TRBJ2-2; D may correspond to TRBD1 or TRBD2 (5 bases each). Germline-derived CDR1 and CDR2 are KGHSH and LQKENI. Trimming took 4 bases from V and 3 from J, leaving 12 bases between them. The CDR3 contains 15 residues. The CDR3 DNA sequence: TGTGCCAGCTCACAAATTTTGGGGGACACCGGGGAGCTGTTTTTT. Residues: CASSQILGDTGELFF. Combining the CDR3 with reference TRBV18 and TRBJ2-2 gives the whole variable domain NAGVMQNPRHLVRRRGQEARLRCSPMKGHSHVYWYRQLPEEGLKFMVYLQKENIIDESGMPKERFSAEFPKEGPSILRIQQVVRGDSAAYFCASSQILGDTGELFFGEGSRLTVL.

CDR3 sequence (DNA): TGCGCCAGCAGCTTGTACACAGGGGGTCTCAATGAGCAGTTCTTC. Residues: CASSLYTGGLNEQFF. The chain couples TRBV5-1 to TRBJ2-1; TRBD1 aligns across 8 bases. The CDR3 loop spans 15 amino acids. With 1 base clipped from V and 6 bases from J, the junction kept 6 bases outside the gene matches. The germline V gene has CDR1 SGHRS and CDR2 YFSETQ.

This rearrangement joins TRBV9 to TRBJ1-2; TRBD1 is a possible D gene (6 bases). Germline V lookup: CDR1 SGDLS, CDR2 YYNGEE. The CDR3 covers 14 residues. With 5 bases removed from V and 3 bases from J, the gap between germline ends came to 14 bases. This CDR3 is CASSTDRRDYGYTF. The CDR3 DNA sequence: TGTGCCAGCAGTACAGACAGGAGAGACTATGGCTACACCTTC.

The gene calls are TRBV7-9 and TRBJ1-2; possibly TRBD1 for D (5 bases). The CDR3 contains 15 residues. V lost 5 bases, J lost 4 bases, and 17 bases lay in between. Germline assignment: CDR1 SEHNR and CDR2 FQNEAQ (reference sequence). Here the CDR3 DNA reads TGTGCCAGCAGCCACTCCGGGGCAGGTGGCTATGGCTACACCTTC. Its translation is CASSHSGAGGYGYTF. The full variable domain, completed using reference TRBV7-9 and TRBJ1-2, is DTGVSQNPRHKITKRGQNVTFRCDPISEHNRLYWYRQTLGQGPEFLTYFQNEAQLEKSRLLSDRFSAERPKGSFSTLEIQRTEQGDSAMYLCASSHSGAGGYGYTFGSGTRLTVV.

The chain uses TRBV10-3 and TRBJ2-3, with D perhaps given as TRBD1 or TRBD2 (5 bases each). CDR1 is ENHRY, CDR2 SYGVKD, per germline. V shed 2 bases and J shed 4 bases, with 13 bases lying between them. The CDR3 totals 15 residues. The CDR3 bases are TGTGCCATCAGTGAGAGTGGGGGTCCTCCAGATACGCAGTATTTT. Translation: CAISESGGPPDTQYF.

This chain connects TRBV28 to TRBJ2-3; no clear D gene. The CDR3 spans 14 residues. CDR1 is MDHEN, CDR2 SYDVKM, per germline. V was pared by 1 base and J by 3 bases, with 8 bases between. CDR3 sequence: CASSLYPMTDTQYF. The CDR3, as DNA: TGTGCCAGCAGTTTATACCCGATGACAGATACGCAGTATTTT.